This TCR beta chain comes out of a study of T cells in Graves' hyperthyroidism and ophthalmopathy. Findings and limits, study-wide: The model's output predicted ophthalmopathy at a median of about 6.5 months prior to onset.

This clonotype was counted ten times or more. Its antigen is as yet unknown. Amplified regions were TCR beta CDR3 sequences from RNA transcripts. HTBI primers were employed in a first-round RT-PCR of the TCR CDR3. Each CDR3 protein is one row after TCRdb ran MiXCR on the multiplex PCR reads. The sample has hundreds of thousands of distinct CDR3 sequences, around 38% seen once; the top ten hold around 9.3%. This CDR3 contains 14 residues. The germline V gene has CDR1 ENHRY and CDR2 SYGVKD. The V gene lost 8 bases and the J gene lost 3 bases, with 14 bases spanning the gap. Diagnosis rested on symptoms, serum thyroxine and TRAb, thyroid ultrasound, and orbital computed tomography.

This receptor was identified in a man between 18 and 35 years old with Graves' hyperthyroidism. The V call is TRBV10-3, the J call TRBJ1-5; no clear D gene. The sequenced sample was blood. The CDR3 region is CAIGEIPFNQPQHF. CDR3 nucleotide sequence: TGTGCCATCGGGGAAATACCCTTCAATCAGCCCCAGCATTTT.